This T cell receptor (beta chain) emerged from a study of blood T cell repertoires in COVID-19. Across the study: Samples taken during acute and convalescent COVID-19 were collected in the United States, Italy and Spain. From T cells, B-cell-depleted T cells, or PBMCs came the material, which was cDNA or gDNA.

J gave up 4 bases and V 10 bases, and 3 bases lay outside the gene matches. Germline loops: CDR1 MDHEN, CDR2 SYDVKM. CDR3 size: 13 residues. Original analysis: Counts of nucleated cells, estimated from reference gene primer amplification, were obtained. The method was immunoSEQ multiplex PCR; TCRdb's version includes in-frame clones alone and lacks a portion of them. D and trimming come from the DNA, and the V and J calls and clone size come from that table. The sample has 15,000 to 20,000 clones, about 91% seen once. The rearrangement joins TRBV28 to TRBJ2-3; 12 bases are shared with TRBD2. The sequence came from a human donor in a cohort sampled during active COVID-19. Specimen: peripheral blood. In DNA form, the CDR3 reads TGTGCCACTAGCGGGGGGGCCCCAGATACGCAGTATTTT. Its translation: CATSGGAPDTQYF. The full variable domain, completed using reference TRBV28 and TRBJ2-3, is DVKVTQSSRYLVKRTGEKVFLECVQDMDHENMFWYRQDPGLGLRLIYFSYDVKMKEKGDIPEGYSVSREKKERFSLILESASTNQTSMYLCATSGGAPDTQYFGPGTRLTVL.